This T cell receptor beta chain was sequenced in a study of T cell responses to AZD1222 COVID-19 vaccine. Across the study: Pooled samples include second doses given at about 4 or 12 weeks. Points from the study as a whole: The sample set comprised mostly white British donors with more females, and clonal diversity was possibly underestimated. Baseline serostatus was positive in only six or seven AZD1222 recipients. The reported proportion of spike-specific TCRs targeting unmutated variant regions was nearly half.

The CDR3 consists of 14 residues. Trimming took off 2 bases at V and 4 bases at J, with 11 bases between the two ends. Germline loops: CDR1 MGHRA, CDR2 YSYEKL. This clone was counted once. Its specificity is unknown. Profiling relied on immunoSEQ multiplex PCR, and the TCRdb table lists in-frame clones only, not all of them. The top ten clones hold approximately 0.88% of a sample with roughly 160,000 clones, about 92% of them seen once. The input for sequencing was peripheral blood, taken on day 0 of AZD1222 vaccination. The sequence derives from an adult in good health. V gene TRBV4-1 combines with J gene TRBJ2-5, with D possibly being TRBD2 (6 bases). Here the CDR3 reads CASSQLAMGETQYF. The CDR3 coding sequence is TGCGCCAGCAGCCAACTAGCGATGGGAGAGACCCAGTACTTC.